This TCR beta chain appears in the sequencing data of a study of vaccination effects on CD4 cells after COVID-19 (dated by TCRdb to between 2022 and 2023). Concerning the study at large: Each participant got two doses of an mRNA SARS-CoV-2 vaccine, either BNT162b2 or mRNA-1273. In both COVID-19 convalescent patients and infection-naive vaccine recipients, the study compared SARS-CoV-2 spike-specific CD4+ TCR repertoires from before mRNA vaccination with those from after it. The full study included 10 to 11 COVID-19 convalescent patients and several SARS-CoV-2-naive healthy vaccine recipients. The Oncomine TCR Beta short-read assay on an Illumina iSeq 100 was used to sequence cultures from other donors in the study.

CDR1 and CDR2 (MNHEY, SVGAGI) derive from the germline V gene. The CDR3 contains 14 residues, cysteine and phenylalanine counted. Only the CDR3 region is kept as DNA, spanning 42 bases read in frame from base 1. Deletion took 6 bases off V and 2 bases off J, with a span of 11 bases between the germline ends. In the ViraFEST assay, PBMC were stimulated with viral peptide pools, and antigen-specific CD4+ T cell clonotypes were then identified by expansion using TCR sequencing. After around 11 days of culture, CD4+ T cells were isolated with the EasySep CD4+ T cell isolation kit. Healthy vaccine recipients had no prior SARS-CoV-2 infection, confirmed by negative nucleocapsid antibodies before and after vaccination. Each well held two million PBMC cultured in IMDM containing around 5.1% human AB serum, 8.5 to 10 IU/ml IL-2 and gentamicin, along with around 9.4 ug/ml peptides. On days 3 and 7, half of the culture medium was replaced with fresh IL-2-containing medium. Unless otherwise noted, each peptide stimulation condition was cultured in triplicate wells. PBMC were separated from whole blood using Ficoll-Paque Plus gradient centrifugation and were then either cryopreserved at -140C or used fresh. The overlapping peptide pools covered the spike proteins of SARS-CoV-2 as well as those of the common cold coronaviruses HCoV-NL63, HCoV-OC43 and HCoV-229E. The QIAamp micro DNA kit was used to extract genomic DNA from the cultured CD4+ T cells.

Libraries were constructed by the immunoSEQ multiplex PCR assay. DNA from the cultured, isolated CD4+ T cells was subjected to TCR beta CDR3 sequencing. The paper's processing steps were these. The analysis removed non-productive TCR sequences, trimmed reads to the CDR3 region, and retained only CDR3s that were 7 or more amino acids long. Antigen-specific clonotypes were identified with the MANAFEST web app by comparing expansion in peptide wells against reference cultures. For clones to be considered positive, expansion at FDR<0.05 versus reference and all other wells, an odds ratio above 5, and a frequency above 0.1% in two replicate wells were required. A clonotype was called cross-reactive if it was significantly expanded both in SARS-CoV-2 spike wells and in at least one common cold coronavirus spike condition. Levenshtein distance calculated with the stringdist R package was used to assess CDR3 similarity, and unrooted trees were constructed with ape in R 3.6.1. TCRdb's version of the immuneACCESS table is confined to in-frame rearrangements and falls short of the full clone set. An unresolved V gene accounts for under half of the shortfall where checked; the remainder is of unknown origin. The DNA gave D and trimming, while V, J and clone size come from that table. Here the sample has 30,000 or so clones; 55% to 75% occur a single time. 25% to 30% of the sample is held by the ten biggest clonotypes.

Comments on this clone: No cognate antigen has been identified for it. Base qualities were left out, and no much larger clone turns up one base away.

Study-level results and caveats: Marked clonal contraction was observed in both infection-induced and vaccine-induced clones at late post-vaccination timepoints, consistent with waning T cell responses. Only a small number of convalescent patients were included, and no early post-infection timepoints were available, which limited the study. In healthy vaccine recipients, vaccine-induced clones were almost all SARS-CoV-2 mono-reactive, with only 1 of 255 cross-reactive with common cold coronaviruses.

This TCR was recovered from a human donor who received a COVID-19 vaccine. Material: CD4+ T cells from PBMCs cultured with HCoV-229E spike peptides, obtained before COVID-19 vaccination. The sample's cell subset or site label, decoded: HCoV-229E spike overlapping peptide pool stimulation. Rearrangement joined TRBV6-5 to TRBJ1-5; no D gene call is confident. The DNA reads TGTGCCAGCAGGTACACGGACGGCAATCAGCCCCAGCATTTT. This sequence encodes CASRYTDGNQPQHF.